Listed below are T cell receptor beta chains from one sample, sequenced in a study of T cells expressing NK-cell markers. From the 5' RACE reads, TCRdb lists one entry per CDR3 protein and no DNA. Reported are a few hundred thousand distinct CDR3 sequences; the ten largest clones contain under 6.5%. The sequenced material came from blood T cells: a sorted CD56 or NKG2C T cell subset, CD4+ or CD8+ T cells, or bulk PBMC T cells (not recorded which). These receptors were taken from a man aged 18-70 years in good health. Each CDR3 is given with its conserved first and last residue. The order of the fields is V gene, CDR3 length, J gene, CDR3 protein.

V gene: TRBV7-2; CDR3 length: 13; J gene: TRBJ1-1; CDR3 protein: CASRPGPNTEAFF
V gene: TRBV19; CDR3 length: 16; J gene: TRBJ2-6; CDR3 protein: CASSIGRTSGANVLTF
V gene: TRBV21-1; CDR3 length: 17; J gene: TRBJ2-4; CDR3 protein: CASSPRLRTGTKNIQYF
V gene: TRBV5-1; CDR3 length: 12; J gene: TRBJ1-6; CDR3 protein: CASRGFDRALHF
V gene: TRBV15; CDR3 length: 16; J gene: TRBJ2-5; CDR3 protein: CATSRRQGAPQETQYF
V gene: TRBV5-6; CDR3 length: 14; J gene: TRBJ2-3; CDR3 protein: CASRRRGGTDTQYF
V gene: TRBV12-5; CDR3 length: 19; J gene: TRBJ2-1; CDR3 protein: CASGSRTSGGDFAYNEQFF
V gene: TRBV20-1; CDR3 length: 13; J gene: TRBJ1-4; CDR3 protein: CSARITTNEKLFF
V gene: TRBV28; CDR3 length: 15; J gene: TRBJ2-6; CDR3 protein: CASSRNPRGANVLTF
V gene: TRBV20-1; CDR3 length: 14; J gene: TRBJ2-7; CDR3 protein: CSARDGGRAHEQYF
V gene: TRBV27; CDR3 length: 15; J gene: TRBJ2-7; CDR3 protein: CASSLYPGLAYEQYF
V gene: TRBV7-9; CDR3 length: 15; J gene: TRBJ2-1; CDR3 protein: CASSLWRGRDNEQFF
V gene: TRBV12-3/TRBV12-4; CDR3 length: 16; J gene: TRBJ2-2; CDR3 protein: CASSLGRYRGLRELFF
V gene: TRBV20-1; CDR3 length: 16; J gene: TRBJ2-7; CDR3 protein: CSARTSGGAIQNEQYF
V gene: TRBV5-6; CDR3 length: 14; J gene: TRBJ2-5; CDR3 protein: CASSLRQGRGTQYF
V gene: TRBV27; CDR3 length: 14; J gene: TRBJ2-1; CDR3 protein: CASRPSGGAYEQFF
V gene: TRBV7-9; CDR3 length: 13; J gene: TRBJ2-3; CDR3 protein: CASSGFDTDTQYF
V gene: TRBV3-1; CDR3 length: 13; J gene: TRBJ2-7; CDR3 protein: CASSRISGREQYF
V gene: TRBV5-1; CDR3 length: 15; J gene: TRBJ1-1; CDR3 protein: CASSRGAGFATEAFF
V gene: TRBV7-3; CDR3 length: 15; J gene: TRBJ2-1; CDR3 protein: CASSRGLAGLSEQFF
V gene: TRBV12-3/TRBV12-4; CDR3 length: 14; J gene: TRBJ2-7; CDR3 protein: CASSLNLPVDEQYF
V gene: TRBV6-1; CDR3 length: 16; J gene: TRBJ1-6; CDR3 protein: CASSLSARSYNSPLHF
V gene: TRBV20-1; CDR3 length: 15; J gene: TRBJ1-5; CDR3 protein: CSARDFRAPNQPQHF
V gene: TRBV5-5; CDR3 length: 15; J gene: TRBJ2-7; CDR3 protein: CASSLAGTRNYEQYF
V gene: TRBV5-4; CDR3 length: 16; J gene: TRBJ2-1; CDR3 protein: CASSLGGSGGLNEQFF
V gene: TRBV28; CDR3 length: 15; J gene: TRBJ1-1; CDR3 protein: CASSPPRGRGTEAFF
V gene: TRBV7-2; CDR3 length: 17; J gene: TRBJ2-7; CDR3 protein: CASSLKALTQGFAEQYF
V gene: TRBV12-5; CDR3 length: 15; J gene: TRBJ2-7; CDR3 protein: CASGRGGVLSYEQYF
V gene: TRBV20-1; CDR3 length: 16; J gene: TRBJ2-1; CDR3 protein: CSAGWRGGASYNEQFF
V gene: TRBV7-9; CDR3 length: 14; J gene: TRBJ2-7; CDR3 protein: CASSLGVGRSEQYF
V gene: TRBV5-1; CDR3 length: 16; J gene: TRBJ2-2; CDR3 protein: CASSFSGGDFYGELFF
V gene: TRBV24-1; CDR3 length: 15; J gene: TRBJ2-1; CDR3 protein: CATSDVAGVYNEQFF
V gene: TRBV4-2; CDR3 length: 15; J gene: TRBJ1-1; CDR3 protein: CASSQGGWGGTEAFF
V gene: TRBV5-1; CDR3 length: 13; J gene: TRBJ1-1; CDR3 protein: CASSLFSGTEAFF
V gene: TRBV29-1; CDR3 length: 14; J gene: TRBJ2-6; CDR3 protein: CSVLTGAGANVLTF
V gene: TRBV4-2; CDR3 length: 16; J gene: TRBJ2-3; CDR3 protein: CASSQAWLLNTDTQYF
V gene: TRBV18; CDR3 length: 14; J gene: TRBJ1-4; CDR3 protein: CASSLLPGAEKLFF
V gene: TRBV5-1; CDR3 length: 16; J gene: TRBJ2-2; CDR3 protein: CASSLGSGGNTGELFF
V gene: TRBV6-1; CDR3 length: 16; J gene: TRBJ2-7; CDR3 protein: CASSEALGEDDYEQYF
V gene: TRBV5-6; CDR3 length: 14; J gene: TRBJ1-2; CDR3 protein: CASRTPGQGFGYTF
V gene: TRBV20-1; CDR3 length: 15; J gene: TRBJ2-7; CDR3 protein: CSATGPGTGVYEQYF
V gene: TRBV21-1; CDR3 length: 17; J gene: TRBJ2-5; CDR3 protein: CASSKKPRKQGKETQYF
V gene: TRBV7-9; CDR3 length: 14; J gene: TRBJ2-1; CDR3 protein: CASSGLGARNEQFF
V gene: TRBV18; CDR3 length: 13; J gene: TRBJ1-5; CDR3 protein: CASSLNPFQPQHF
V gene: TRBV5-1; CDR3 length: 13; J gene: TRBJ2-3; CDR3 protein: CASMGGSTDTQYF
V gene: TRBV30; CDR3 length: 12; J gene: TRBJ1-3; CDR3 protein: CASKLGGNTIYF
V gene: TRBV3-1; CDR3 length: 14; J gene: TRBJ2-7; CDR3 protein: CASSQDPGVGEQYF
V gene: TRBV10-3; CDR3 length: 15; J gene: TRBJ1-5; CDR3 protein: CATRTGLDSNQPQHF